The subject of this entry is one T cell receptor (beta chain). The data stem from a study of blood T cell repertoires in COVID-19. Overall study context: COVID-19 samples collected from the United States, Italy and Spain covered acute and convalescent phases. From T cells, B-cell-depleted T cells, or PBMCs came the material, which was cDNA or gDNA.

With V trimmed by 3 bases and J by 4 bases, 11 bases remained unmatched. The CDR3 sequence is 17 residues long. From germline, CDR1 is SEHNR and CDR2 FQNEAQ (reference sequence). Per the study methods: Amplified reference gene primers provided the basis for estimating nucleated cell counts. Assay used: immunoSEQ multiplex PCR; TCRdb lists only in-frame clones, some missing. The V and J calls and clone size are taken from that table; D and trimming were inferred from the DNA. The table lists some 86,000 clones, about 91% of them singletons, with roughly 2.2% in the top ten. The sample comprised peripheral blood. This TCR was recovered from a human donor with active COVID-19. The donor label of this sample is uncertain. This rearrangement joins TRBV7-9 to TRBJ2-5; 10 positions agree with TRBD1. Here the CDR3 reads CASSFTAGTGVPETQYF. CDR3 in DNA: TGTGCCAGCAGCTTCACGGCCGGGACAGGGGTACCAGAGACCCAGTACTTC.